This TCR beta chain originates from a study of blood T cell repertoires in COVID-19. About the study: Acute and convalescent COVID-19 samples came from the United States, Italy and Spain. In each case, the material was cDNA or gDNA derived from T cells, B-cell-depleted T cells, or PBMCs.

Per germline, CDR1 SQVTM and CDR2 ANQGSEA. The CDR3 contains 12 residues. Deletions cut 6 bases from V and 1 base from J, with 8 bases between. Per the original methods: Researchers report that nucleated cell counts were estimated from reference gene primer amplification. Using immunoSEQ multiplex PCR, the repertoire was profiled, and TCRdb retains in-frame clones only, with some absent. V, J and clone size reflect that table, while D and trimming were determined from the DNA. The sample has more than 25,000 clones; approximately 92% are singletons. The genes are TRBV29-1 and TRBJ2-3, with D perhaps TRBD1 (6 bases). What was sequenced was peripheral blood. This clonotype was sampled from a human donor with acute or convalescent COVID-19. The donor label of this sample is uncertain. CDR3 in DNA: TGCAGCGTAGACAGGCGCACAGATACGCAGTATTTT. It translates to CSVDRRTDTQYF.